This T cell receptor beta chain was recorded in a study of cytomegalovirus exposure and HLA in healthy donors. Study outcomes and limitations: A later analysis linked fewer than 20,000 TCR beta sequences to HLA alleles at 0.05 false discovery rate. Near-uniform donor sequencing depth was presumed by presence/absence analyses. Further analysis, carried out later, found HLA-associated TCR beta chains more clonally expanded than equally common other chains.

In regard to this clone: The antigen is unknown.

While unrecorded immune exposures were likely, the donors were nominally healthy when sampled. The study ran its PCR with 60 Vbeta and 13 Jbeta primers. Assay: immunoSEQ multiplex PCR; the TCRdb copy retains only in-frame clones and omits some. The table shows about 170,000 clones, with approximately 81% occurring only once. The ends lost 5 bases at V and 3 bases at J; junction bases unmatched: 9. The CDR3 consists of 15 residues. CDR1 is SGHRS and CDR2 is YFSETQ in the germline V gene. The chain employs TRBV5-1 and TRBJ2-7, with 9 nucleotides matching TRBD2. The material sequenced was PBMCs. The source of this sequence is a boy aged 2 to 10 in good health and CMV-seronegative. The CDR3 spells CASSMAGGTGYEQYF. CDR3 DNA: TGCGCCAGCAGTATGGCGGGGGGGACGGGCTACGAGCAGTACTTC.